The 9 T cell receptor beta chains reported below all come from one sample, sequenced in a study of TIL therapy for anti-PD-1-resistant metastatic lung cancer. The time point was: pre-treatment sample, taken before nivolumab and TIL therapy. The immunoSEQ assay was v3. The method was immunoSEQ multiplex PCR; TCRdb's version includes in-frame clones alone and lacks a portion of them. The sample lists tens of thousands of clones, roughly 84% occurring once. Sequenced material: blood, taken at baseline. The receptors stem from a person aged 25 to 80 with non-small cell lung cancer.

This chain uses TRBV6-5 with TRBJ2-7; TRBD2 matches 8 bases. The CDR3 totals 14 residues. Germline-derived CDR1 and CDR2 are MNHEY and SVGAGI. J lost 3 bases, V lost 6 bases, and 7 bases had no gene match. CDR3 nucleotide sequence: TGTGCCAGCAGGGGGGTAGCGGGGAACTACGAGCAGTACTTC. It is translated as CASRGVAGNYEQYF.

The chain is built from TRBV5-1 and TRBJ1-1, with D possibly matching TRBD1 (6 bases). Per germline, CDR1 SGHRS and CDR2 YFSETQ. V gave up 2 bases and J gave up 0 bases, with 14 bases separating them. The CDR3 length is 16 residues. The CDR3 sequence is CASSLQGSLMNTEAFF. The CDR3 nucleotides read TGCGCCAGCAGCTTACAGGGTAGCCTTATGAACACTGAAGCTTTCTTT.

The sample holds one count of this clone. CDR3 residues: CASSPSGQGYEQYF. In nucleotides, the CDR3 is TGCGCCAGCAGCCCGTCGGGACAGGGGTACGAGCAGTACTTC. This chain joins TRBV5-1 and TRBJ2-7; 10 nucleotides align to TRBD1. The CDR3 length is 14 residues. Per the germline V gene, CDR1 is SGHRS and CDR2 is YFSETQ. Losses at the gene ends were 4 bases for V and 4 bases for J; bases not matched to a gene: 5.

V usage is TRBV7-9 and J usage is TRBJ2-7, with 8 bases matching TRBD1. Trimming at V came to 2 bases and at J to 2 bases, leaving 5 bases not matched to a gene. CDR1 is SEHNR, CDR2 FQNEAQ, per germline (reference sequence). The CDR3 contains 15 residues. The chain's CDR3 is CASSLRTGTAYEQYF. CDR3 nucleotide sequence: TGTGCCAGCAGCTTACGGACAGGGACCGCCTACGAGCAGTACTTC.

This rearrangement joins TRBV7-2 to TRBJ1-2; maybe TRBD1 (6 bases). Germline V gives CDR1 SGHTA, CDR2 FQGNSA. Trimming stripped 3 bases from V and 4 bases from J, with 9 bases between. The CDR3 has 13 residues. The CDR3 region is CASSFGGIYGYTF. CDR3 DNA: TGTGCCAGCAGCTTTGGGGGCATCTATGGCTACACCTTC.

The gene calls are TRBV9 and TRBJ2-5; TRBD1 aligns across 8 bases. Germline values: CDR1 SGDLS, CDR2 YYNGEE. The CDR3 totals 14 residues. J lost 7 bases, V lost 3 bases, and 8 bases had no gene match. Written as DNA, the CDR3 is TGTGCCAGCAGCGCGACAGGGGATTCAGCGACCCAGTACTTC. Residues: CASSATGDSATQYF.

This rearrangement joins TRBV5-4 to TRBJ2-5, with 8 bases aligning to TRBD1. The CDR3 totals 15 residues. In germline, CDR1 is SGHNT, CDR2 YYREEE (reference sequence). V lost 1 base and J lost 3; bases outside the gene matches: 5. The CDR3 reads CASSLWAGGKETQYF. The CDR3 region has the DNA TGTGCCAGCAGCTTGTGGGCAGGGGGCAAAGAGACCCAGTACTTC.

The rearrangement joins TRBV2 to TRBJ1-1; D is possibly TRBD1 (5 bases). V lost 3 bases, J lost 11 bases, and 13 bases lay in between. Germline values: CDR1 SNHLY, CDR2 FYNNEI. CDR3 length: 12 residues. CDR3: CASSEVGAWAFF. The DNA of the CDR3 is TGTGCCAGCAGTGAGGTAGGGGCTTGGGCTTTCTTT.

The J gene is TRBJ1-4, the V gene TRBV15, with 9 bases identical to TRBD1. The CDR3 has 15 amino acids. Unmatched junction bases numbered 12, after V lost 8 bases and J lost 8 bases. Germline V gene data show CDR1 as LNHNV and CDR2 as YYDKDF (reference sequence). For the CDR3, the DNA is TGTGCCACCTTCTCCCCGGGACAGGGAGGCGAAAAACTGTTTTTT. Its protein product is CATFSPGQGGEKLFF.